A selection of T cell receptor beta chains follows, all from one sample in a study of radiotherapy plus CTLA-4 blockade in lung cancer. Produced via immunoSEQ multiplex PCR; TCRdb's table is partial and in-frame only. The sample shows about 120,000 clones, approximately 77% of them seen only once. Here the sequenced sample was peripheral blood, taken from a patient treated with radiotherapy plus ipilimumab. These receptors were obtained from a human donor with non-small cell lung cancer that progressed on radiotherapy plus ipilimumab. Some clones in this sample may be carry-over from other donors' samples. The CDR3 runs from the conserved cysteine through the conserved F or W. D genes are given only for firm matches. Size tells how often a clone was seen (once, few, many) or the class of an expanded clone, and some rows leave it out.

V gene: TRBV5-6
J gene: TRBJ2-5
clone size: once
D gene: TRBD1
CDR3 protein: CASSLMLQGARETQYF
CDR3 DNA: TGTGCCAGCAGCTTGATGTTACAGGGGGCTCGGGAGACCCAGTACTTC

V gene: TRBV5-6
J gene: TRBJ1-5
clone size: few
D gene: TRBD1
CDR3 protein: CASSSSGTGFSIGNQPQHF
CDR3 DNA: TGTGCCAGCAGCTCCTCCGGGACAGGGTTCTCAATTGGGAATCAGCCCCAGCATTTT

V gene: TRBV5-1
J gene: TRBJ2-7
clone size: once
D gene: TRBD1
CDR3 protein: CASSLHGQGAYEQYF
CDR3 DNA: TGCGCCAGCAGCTTGCACGGACAGGGGGCCTACGAGCAGTACTTC

V gene: TRBV4-3
J gene: TRBJ2-2
clone size: -
D gene: TRBD1
CDR3 protein: CASSQGRGGGGELFF
CDR3 DNA: TGCGCCAGCAGCCAAGGGAGAGGGGGCGGCGGGGAGCTGTTTTTT

V gene: TRBV9
J gene: TRBJ1-3
clone size: -
D gene: TRBD1
CDR3 protein: CASSLGQELNTIYF
CDR3 DNA: TGTGCCAGCAGCCTAGGACAGGAGTTAAACACCATATATTTT

V gene: TRBV11-2
J gene: TRBJ1-1
clone size: -
D gene: TRBD1
CDR3 protein: CASSFGQGPKAFF
CDR3 DNA: TGTGCCAGCAGCTTCGGACAGGGACCAAAAGCTTTCTTT

V gene: TRBV5-1
J gene: TRBJ2-3
clone size: -
D gene: TRBD2
CDR3 protein: CASRPYSGGSTDTQYF
CDR3 DNA: TGCGCCAGCAGGCCATACAGCGGGGGGAGCACAGATACGCAGTATTTT

V gene: TRBV6-6
J gene: TRBJ1-4
clone size: few
D gene: TRBD1
CDR3 protein: CASRQGAANEKLFF
CDR3 DNA: TGTGCCAGCAGGCAGGGGGCAGCTAATGAAAAACTGTTTTTT

V gene: TRBV13
J gene: TRBJ2-1
clone size: -
D gene: TRBD1
CDR3 protein: CASSLPQGEYNEQFF
CDR3 DNA: TGTGCCAGCAGCTTACCCCAGGGGGAATACAATGAGCAGTTCTTC

V gene: TRBV5-1
J gene: TRBJ1-1
clone size: once
D gene: TRBD1
CDR3 protein: CASSASGTGTEAFF
CDR3 DNA: TGCGCCAGCAGCGCCTCCGGGACAGGGACTGAAGCTTTCTTT

V gene: TRBV27
J gene: TRBJ2-5
clone size: -
D gene: TRBD1
CDR3 protein: CASSSRQGQETQYF
CDR3 DNA: TGTGCCAGCAGTTCCAGACAGGGCCAAGAGACCCAGTACTTC

V gene: TRBV5-8
J gene: TRBJ1-6
clone size: few
D gene: -
CDR3 protein: CASSFNSLSYNSPLHF
CDR3 DNA: TGTGCCAGCAGCTTTAATAGTCTCTCCTATAATTCACCCCTCCACTTT

V gene: TRBV19
J gene: TRBJ2-7
clone size: -
D gene: TRBD2
CDR3 protein: CASSIVASGGSYEQYF
CDR3 DNA: TGTGCCAGTAGTATAGTGGCTAGCGGGGGGTCCTACGAGCAGTACTTC

V gene: TRBV6-5
J gene: TRBJ2-7
clone size: -
D gene: -
CDR3 protein: CASSYGGTGYEQYF
CDR3 DNA: TGTGCCAGCAGTTACGGGGGGACTGGCTACGAGCAGTACTTC

V gene: TRBV5-1
J gene: TRBJ1-4
clone size: -
D gene: TRBD1
CDR3 protein: CASSPTGNSEKLFF
CDR3 DNA: TGCGCCAGCAGTCCGACAGGGAATAGTGAAAAACTGTTTTTT

V gene: TRBV6-5
J gene: TRBJ2-5
clone size: -
D gene: -
CDR3 protein: CASRSIGRSKETQYF
CDR3 DNA: TGTGCCAGCAGATCGATAGGACGGTCGAAAGAGACCCAGTACTTC

V gene: TRBV5-1
J gene: TRBJ2-3
clone size: -
D gene: TRBD2
CDR3 protein: CASSLALRGVTDTQYF
CDR3 DNA: TGCGCCAGCAGCTTGGCCTTGCGGGGGGTGACAGATACGCAGTATTTT

V gene: TRBV18
J gene: TRBJ2-5
clone size: -
D gene: -
CDR3 protein: CASSPPGEETQYF
CDR3 DNA: TGTGCCAGCTCACCACCCGGGGAAGAGACCCAGTACTTC

V gene: TRBV6-1
J gene: TRBJ1-4
clone size: -
D gene: -
CDR3 protein: CASSEAISGAGGKLFF
CDR3 DNA: TGTGCCAGCAGTGAAGCTATTAGTGGGGCGGGTGGAAAACTGTTTTTT

V gene: TRBV15
J gene: TRBJ2-2
clone size: -
D gene: TRBD1
CDR3 protein: CATSRNLRDRVGNTGELFF
CDR3 DNA: TGTGCCACCAGCAGAAACCTCCGGGACAGGGTCGGGAACACCGGGGAGCTGTTTTTT

V gene: TRBV5-1
J gene: TRBJ2-7
clone size: -
D gene: TRBD1
CDR3 protein: CASSLVQGATTEQYF
CDR3 DNA: TGCGCCAGCAGCTTGGTCCAGGGGGCCACTACGGAGCAGTACTTC

V gene: TRBV5-1
J gene: TRBJ1-2
clone size: -
D gene: -
CDR3 protein: CASSQPGLRDGYTF
CDR3 DNA: TGCGCCAGCAGCCAACCGGGGCTCCGGGATGGCTACACCTTC

V gene: TRBV27
J gene: TRBJ1-1
clone size: -
D gene: -
CDR3 protein: CASSLMKGSYTEAFF
CDR3 DNA: TGTGCCAGCAGTTTAATGAAGGGAAGCTACACTGAAGCTTTCTTT